The present entry profiles one TCR beta chain with its context. Antigen unknown. This specimen comes from a study of T cell responses to AZD1222 COVID-19 vaccine. Study outcomes and limitations: Clonal diversity may have been underestimated, and the donors were mostly white British, with more females than males.

Profiling relied on immunoSEQ multiplex PCR, and the TCRdb table lists in-frame clones only, not all of them. The table includes 130,000 or so clones, about 94% detected once. This clonotype was obtained from an adult in good health. This material consisted of peripheral blood, taken on day 0 of AZD1222 vaccination.

For the CDR3, the DNA is TGTGCCAGCAGCAAACAGGGGGCTCCTAATGAAAAACTGTTTTTT. Residues: CASSKQGAPNEKLFF. V is TRBV7-2 and J is TRBJ1-4; 9 bases align to TRBD1. The germline V gene encodes CDR1 SGHTA and CDR2 FQGNSA. V shed 5 bases, J shed 3 bases, and the junction held 4 bases outside the gene matches. CDR3 length equals 15 residues.